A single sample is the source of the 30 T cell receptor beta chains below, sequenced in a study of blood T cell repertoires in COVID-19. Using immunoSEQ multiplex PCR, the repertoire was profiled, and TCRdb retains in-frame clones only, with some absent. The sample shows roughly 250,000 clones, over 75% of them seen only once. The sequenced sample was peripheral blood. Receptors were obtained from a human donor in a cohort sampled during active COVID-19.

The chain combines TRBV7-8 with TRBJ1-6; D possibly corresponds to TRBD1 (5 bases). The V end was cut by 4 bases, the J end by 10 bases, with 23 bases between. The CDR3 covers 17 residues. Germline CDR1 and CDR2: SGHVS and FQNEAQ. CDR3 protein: CASSSRTTGLRSSPLHF. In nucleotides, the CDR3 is TGTGCCAGCAGCTCTCGGACGACGGGACTACGGTCCTCACCCCTCCACTTT.

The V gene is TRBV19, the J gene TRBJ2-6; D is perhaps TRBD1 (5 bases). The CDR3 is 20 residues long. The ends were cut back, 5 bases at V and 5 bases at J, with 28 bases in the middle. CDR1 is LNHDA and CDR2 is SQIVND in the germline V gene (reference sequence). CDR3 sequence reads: CASSHSGAGNWVSRANVLTF. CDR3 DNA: TGTGCCAGTAGTCATAGTGGGGCAGGGAATTGGGTTTCTCGGGCCAACGTCCTGACTTTC.

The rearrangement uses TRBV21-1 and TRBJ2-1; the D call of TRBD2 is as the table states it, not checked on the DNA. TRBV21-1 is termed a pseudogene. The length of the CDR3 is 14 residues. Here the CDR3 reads CASSKGRRSDEQFF. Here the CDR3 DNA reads TGTGCCAGCAGCAAAGGGAGACGGTCCGATGAGCAGTTCTTC.

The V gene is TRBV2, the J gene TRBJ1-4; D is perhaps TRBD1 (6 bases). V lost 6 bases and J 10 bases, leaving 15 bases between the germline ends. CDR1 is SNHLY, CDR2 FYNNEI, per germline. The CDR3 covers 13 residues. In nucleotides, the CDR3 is TGTGCCAGCAGGGGACCCTCGACAGGAAAACTGTTTTTT. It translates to CASRGPSTGKLFF.

The CDR3 spells CASSGLAGGHNEQFF. The CDR3 bases are TGCGCCAGCAGTGGACTAGCGGGGGGGCACAATGAGCAGTTCTTC. The rearrangement uses TRBV10-2 and TRBJ2-1, with 14 bases fitting TRBD2. CDR1 and CDR2 from the germline V gene are WSHSY and SAAADI. CDR3 length equals 15 residues. Unmatched junction bases numbered 1, after V lost 4 bases and J lost 5 bases.

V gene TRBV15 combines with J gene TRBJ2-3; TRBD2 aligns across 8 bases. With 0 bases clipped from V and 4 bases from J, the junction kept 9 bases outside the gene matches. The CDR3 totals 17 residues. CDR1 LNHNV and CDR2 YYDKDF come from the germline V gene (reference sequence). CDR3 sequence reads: CATSRDLPAGDADTQYF. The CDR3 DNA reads TGTGCCACCAGCAGAGATCTTCCAGCGGGAGACGCAGATACGCAGTATTTT.

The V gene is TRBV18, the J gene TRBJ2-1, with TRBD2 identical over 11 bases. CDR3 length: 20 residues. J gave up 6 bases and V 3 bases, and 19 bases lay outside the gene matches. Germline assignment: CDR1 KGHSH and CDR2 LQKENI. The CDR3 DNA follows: TGTGCCAGCTCACCGTCGGGACTAGCGGCCTGGCGGCGGACTCCCAATGAGCAGTTCTTC. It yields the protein CASSPSGLAAWRRTPNEQFF. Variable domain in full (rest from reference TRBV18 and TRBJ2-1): NAGVMQNPRHLVRRRGQEARLRCSPMKGHSHVYWYRQLPEEGLKFMVYLQKENIIDESGMPKERFSAEFPKEGPSILRIQQVVRGDSAAYFCASSPSGLAAWRRTPNEQFFGPGTRLTVL.

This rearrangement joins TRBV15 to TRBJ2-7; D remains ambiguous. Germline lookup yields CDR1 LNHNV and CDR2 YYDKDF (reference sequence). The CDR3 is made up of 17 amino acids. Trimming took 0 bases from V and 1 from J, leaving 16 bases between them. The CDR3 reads CATSRDAGLRKSYEQYF. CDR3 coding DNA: TGTGCCACCAGCAGAGACGCCGGGTTGAGGAAATCCTACGAGCAGTACTTC.

The CDR3 here is CASSRDYTDTQYF. The CDR3 bases are TGTGCCAGCAGTCGGGACTACACAGATACGCAGTATTTT. The V call is TRBV6-6, the J call TRBJ2-3; TRBD2 matches at 7 bases. CDR1 is MNHNY, CDR2 SVGAGI, per germline (reference sequence). CDR3 length: 13 amino acids. Losses at the gene ends were 5 bases for V and 2 bases for J; bases not matched to a gene: 1.

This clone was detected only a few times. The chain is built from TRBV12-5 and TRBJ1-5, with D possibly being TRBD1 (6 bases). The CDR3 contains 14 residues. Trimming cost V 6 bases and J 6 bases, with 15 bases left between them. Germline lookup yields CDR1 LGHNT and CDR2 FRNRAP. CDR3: CASGSGHPVQPQHF. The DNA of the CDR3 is TGTGCTAGTGGCTCGGGACATCCAGTTCAGCCCCAGCATTTT.

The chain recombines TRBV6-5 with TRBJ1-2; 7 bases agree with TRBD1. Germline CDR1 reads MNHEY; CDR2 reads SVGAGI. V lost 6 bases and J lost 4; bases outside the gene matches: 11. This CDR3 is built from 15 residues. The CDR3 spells CASRDRYQPLYGYTF. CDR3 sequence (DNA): TGTGCCAGCAGGGACAGGTACCAACCTCTCTATGGCTACACCTTC.

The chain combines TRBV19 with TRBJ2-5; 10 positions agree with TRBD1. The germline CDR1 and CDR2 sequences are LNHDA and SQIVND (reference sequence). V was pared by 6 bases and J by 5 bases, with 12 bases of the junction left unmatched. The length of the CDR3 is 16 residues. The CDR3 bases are TGTGCCAGTAGCCAGGGACAGGGGCTAAGTGGGGAGACCCAGTACTTC. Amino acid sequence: CASSQGQGLSGETQYF.

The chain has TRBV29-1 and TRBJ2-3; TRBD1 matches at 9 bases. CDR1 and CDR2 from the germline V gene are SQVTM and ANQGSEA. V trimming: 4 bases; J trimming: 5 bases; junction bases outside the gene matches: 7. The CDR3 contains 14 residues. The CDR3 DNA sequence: TGCAGCGTTGCGGGACAGGGTATGGGAGATACGCAGTATTTT. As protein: CSVAGQGMGDTQYF.

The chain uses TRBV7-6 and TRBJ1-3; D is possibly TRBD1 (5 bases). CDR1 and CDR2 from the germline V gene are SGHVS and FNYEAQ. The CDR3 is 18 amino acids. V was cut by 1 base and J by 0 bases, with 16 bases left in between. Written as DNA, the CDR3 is TGTGCCAGCAGCTTAGATCTGGGGCCGATATCCTCTGGAAACACCATATATTTT. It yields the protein CASSLDLGPISSGNTIYF.

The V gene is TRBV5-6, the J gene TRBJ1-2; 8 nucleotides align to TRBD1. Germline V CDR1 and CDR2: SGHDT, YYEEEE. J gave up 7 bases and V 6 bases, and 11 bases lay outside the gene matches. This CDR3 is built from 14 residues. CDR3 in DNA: TGTGCCAGCACCCTGGCCGGACAGGGTCGTGGCTACACCTTC. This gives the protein CASTLAGQGRGYTF.

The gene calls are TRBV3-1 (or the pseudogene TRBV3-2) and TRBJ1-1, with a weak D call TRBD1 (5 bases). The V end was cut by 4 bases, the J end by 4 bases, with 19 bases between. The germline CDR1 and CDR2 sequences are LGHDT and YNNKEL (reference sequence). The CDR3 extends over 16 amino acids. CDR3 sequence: CASSPRFQGSGTEAFF. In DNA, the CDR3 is TGTGCCAGCAGCCCTCGTTTTCAGGGTTCGGGCACTGAAGCTTTCTTT.

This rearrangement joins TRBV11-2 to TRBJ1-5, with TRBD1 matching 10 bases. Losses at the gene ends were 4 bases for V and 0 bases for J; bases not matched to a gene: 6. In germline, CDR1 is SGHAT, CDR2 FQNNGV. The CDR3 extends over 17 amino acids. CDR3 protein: CASSSEGQGYSNQPQHF. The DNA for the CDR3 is TGTGCCAGCAGCTCTGAGGGACAGGGGTATAGCAATCAGCCCCAGCATTTT.

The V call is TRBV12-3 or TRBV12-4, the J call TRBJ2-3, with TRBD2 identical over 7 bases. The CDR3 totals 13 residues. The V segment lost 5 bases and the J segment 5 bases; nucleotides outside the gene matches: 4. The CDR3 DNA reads TGTGCCAGCAGTACTAGCGCGGGAGATACGCAGTATTTT. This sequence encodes CASSTSAGDTQYF.

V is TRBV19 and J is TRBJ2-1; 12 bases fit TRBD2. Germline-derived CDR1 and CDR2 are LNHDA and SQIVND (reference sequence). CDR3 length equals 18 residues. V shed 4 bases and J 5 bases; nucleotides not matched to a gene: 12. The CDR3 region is CASSRQRRTSGDHNEQFF. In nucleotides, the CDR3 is TGTGCCAGTAGTAGGCAGCGAAGGACTAGCGGGGACCACAATGAGCAGTTCTTC.

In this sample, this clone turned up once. CDR3 nucleotide sequence: TGTGCCAGCAGTGATACAGAAAATCAGCCCCAGCATTTT. This translates into CASSDTENQPQHF. The chain employs TRBV2 and TRBJ1-5; D gene uncertain. The CDR3 extends over 13 amino acids. Germline V CDR1 and CDR2: SNHLY, FYNNEI. V lost 3 bases to trimming and J lost 4 bases, with 7 bases between them. Complete variable domain (other parts from reference TRBV2 and TRBJ1-5): EPEVTQTPSHQVTQMGQEVILRCVPISNHLYFYWYRQILGQKVEFLVSFYNNEISEKSEIFDDQFSVERPDGSNFTLKIRSTKLEDSAMYFCASSDTENQPQHFGDGTRLSIL.

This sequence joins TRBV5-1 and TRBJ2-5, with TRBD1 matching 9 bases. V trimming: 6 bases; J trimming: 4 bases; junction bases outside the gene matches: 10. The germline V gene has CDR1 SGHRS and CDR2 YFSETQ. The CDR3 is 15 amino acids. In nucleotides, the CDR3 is TGCGCCAGCAAGAAGGGGACAGGGACTGGAGAGACCCAGTACTTC. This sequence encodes CASKKGTGTGETQYF.

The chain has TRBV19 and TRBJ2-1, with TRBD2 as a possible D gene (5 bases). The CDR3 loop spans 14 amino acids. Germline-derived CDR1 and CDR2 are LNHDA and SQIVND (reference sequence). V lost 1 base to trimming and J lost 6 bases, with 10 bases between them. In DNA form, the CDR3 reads TGTGCCAGTAGTATAGCGGGGTCCGTCAATGAGCAGTTCTTC. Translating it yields CASSIAGSVNEQFF.

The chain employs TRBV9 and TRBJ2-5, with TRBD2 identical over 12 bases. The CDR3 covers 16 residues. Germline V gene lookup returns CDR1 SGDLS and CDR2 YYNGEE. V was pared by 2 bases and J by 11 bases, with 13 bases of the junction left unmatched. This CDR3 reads CASSVAASGRAGVQYF. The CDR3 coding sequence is TGTGCCAGCAGCGTCGCGGCTAGCGGGAGGGCCGGGGTTCAGTACTTC.

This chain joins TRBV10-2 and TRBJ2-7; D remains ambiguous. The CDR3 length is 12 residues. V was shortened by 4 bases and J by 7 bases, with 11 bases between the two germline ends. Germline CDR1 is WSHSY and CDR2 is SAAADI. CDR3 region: CASSGATEEQYF. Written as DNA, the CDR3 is TGCGCCAGCAGTGGCGCCACTGAGGAGCAGTACTTC.

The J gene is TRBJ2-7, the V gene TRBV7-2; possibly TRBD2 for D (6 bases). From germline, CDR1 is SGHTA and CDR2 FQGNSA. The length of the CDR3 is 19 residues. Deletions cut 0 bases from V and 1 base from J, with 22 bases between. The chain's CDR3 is CASSLAAGGANSASYEQYF. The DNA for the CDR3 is TGTGCCAGCAGCTTAGCTGCTGGCGGGGCGAACTCAGCTTCCTACGAGCAGTACTTC.

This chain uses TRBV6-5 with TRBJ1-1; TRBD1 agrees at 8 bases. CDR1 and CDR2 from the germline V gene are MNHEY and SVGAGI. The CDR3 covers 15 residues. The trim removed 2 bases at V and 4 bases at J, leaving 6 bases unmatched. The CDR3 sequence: CASSYAGGGGTEAFF. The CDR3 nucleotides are TGTGCCAGCAGTTACGCAGGGGGCGGAGGCACTGAAGCTTTCTTT.

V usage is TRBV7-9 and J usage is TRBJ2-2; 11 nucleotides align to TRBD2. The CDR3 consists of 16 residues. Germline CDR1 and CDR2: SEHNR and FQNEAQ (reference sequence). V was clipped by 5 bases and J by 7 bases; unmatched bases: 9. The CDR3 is CASSVLAGGLGGELFF. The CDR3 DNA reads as TGTGCCAGCAGCGTATTAGCGGGAGGGCTCGGCGGGGAGCTGTTTTTT.

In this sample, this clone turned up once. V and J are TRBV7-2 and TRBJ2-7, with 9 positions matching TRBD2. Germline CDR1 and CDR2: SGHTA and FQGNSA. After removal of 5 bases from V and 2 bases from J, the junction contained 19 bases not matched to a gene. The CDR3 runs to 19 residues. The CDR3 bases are TGTGCCAGCAGCCGCCCGGGGGCTAGCGGGGACCCGACCCCCTACGAGCAGTACTTC. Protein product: CASSRPGASGDPTPYEQYF.

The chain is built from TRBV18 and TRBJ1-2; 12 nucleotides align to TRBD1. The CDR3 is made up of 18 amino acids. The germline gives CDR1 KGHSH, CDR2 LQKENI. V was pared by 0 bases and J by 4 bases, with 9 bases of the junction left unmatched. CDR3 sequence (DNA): TGTGCCAGCTCACCACCCCCGGGACAGGGGGCTTACGGCTATGGCTACACCTTC. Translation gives CASSPPPGQGAYGYGYTF.

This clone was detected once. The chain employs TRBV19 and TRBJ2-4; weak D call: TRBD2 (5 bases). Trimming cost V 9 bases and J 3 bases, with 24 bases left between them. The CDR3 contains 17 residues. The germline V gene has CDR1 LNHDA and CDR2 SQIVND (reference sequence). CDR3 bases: TGTGCCAGAGTTCGGGCTAGCCTGGGTAACTTCAAAAACATTCAGTACTTC. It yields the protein CARVRASLGNFKNIQYF.